Each of the 9 T cell receptor beta chains below was sequenced from the same sample in a study of cytomegalovirus exposure and HLA in healthy donors. Vbeta (60) and Jbeta (13) primers were used in the PCR. Some clones are missing from TCRdb's copy, which holds only in-frame ones; the method was immunoSEQ multiplex PCR. The sample yields about 180,000 clones, roughly 84% seen once. Sequenced: PBMCs. These receptors originate from a girl aged 2 to 10 in good health and CMV-seropositive.

This sequence joins TRBV7-8 and TRBJ2-2; D is perhaps TRBD2 (5 bases). The CDR3 consists of 13 residues. V was pared by 2 bases and J by 5 bases, with 6 bases between. Germline CDR1 reads SGHVS; CDR2 reads FQNEAQ. This CDR3 reads CASSLTGTGELFF. The CDR3 DNA follows: TGTGCCAGCAGCTTAACGGGAACCGGGGAGCTGTTTTTT.

As regards this clone: Other nucleotide sequences from this sample produce the same CDR3. J is TRBJ2-3 and V is TRBV19; a weak D match, TRBD2 (5 bases). V lost 8 bases and J 0 bases, leaving 9 bases between the germline ends. The CDR3 consists of 13 residues. Germline assignment: CDR1 LNHDA and CDR2 SQIVND (reference sequence). The CDR3 is CASAWTSTDTQYF. In DNA form, the CDR3 reads TGTGCCAGTGCGTGGACTAGCACAGATACGCAGTATTTT.

The chain has TRBV30 and TRBJ1-6; 11 positions match TRBD1. There are 16 residues in the CDR3. The germline CDR1 and CDR2 sequences are GTSNPN and SVGIG (reference sequence). Trimming removed 2 bases from V and 8 bases from J; junction bases left unmatched: 8. CDR3 protein: CAWSLRTGGLDSPLHF. DNA for the CDR3: TGTGCCTGGAGTCTCCGGACAGGGGGCCTGGATTCACCCCTCCACTTT.

The rearrangement joins TRBV7-9 to TRBJ2-1, with D possibly being TRBD2 (6 bases). Between the trimmed V and J ends, which lost 3 bases and 9 bases, there was a span of 9 bases. Germline loops: CDR1 SEHNR, CDR2 FQNEAQ (reference sequence). This CDR3 has 12 amino acids. The CDR3 spells CASSFTSTEQFF. Written as DNA, the CDR3 is TGTGCCAGCAGCTTTACTAGCACTGAGCAGTTCTTC. Looking up the rest from reference TRBV7-9 and TRBJ2-1 gives the full variable domain: DTGVSQNPRHKITKRGQNVTFRCDPISEHNRLYWYRQTLGQGPEFLTYFQNEAQLEKSRLLSDRFSAERPKGSFSTLEIQRTEQGDSAMYLCASSFTSTEQFFGPGTRLTVL.

Concerning this clone itself: The sample holds other DNA sequences that translate to the same CDR3. CDR3 nucleotide sequence: TGCGCCAGCAGCCTAACTAGCGGGAGGGCCTACGAGCAGTACTTC. This codes for CASSLTSGRAYEQYF. This chain links TRBV5-1 with TRBJ2-7, with TRBD2 identical over 13 bases. Germline V gene sequence: CDR1 SGHRS, CDR2 YFSETQ. Trimming took 4 bases from V and 2 from J; bases not matched to a gene: 3. This CDR3 is 15 amino acids long.

V usage is TRBV10-1 and J usage is TRBJ2-7; perhaps TRBD1 as D (6 bases). CDR3 length equals 16 residues. CDR1 is WNHNN and CDR2 is SYGVQD in the germline V gene (reference sequence). V lost 2 bases and J 5 bases, leaving 19 bases between the germline ends. CDR3 loop: CASSEHPQGVGHEQYF. DNA for the CDR3: TGCGCCAGCAGTGAGCACCCACAGGGAGTCGGGCACGAGCAGTACTTC.

The chain is built from TRBV19 and TRBJ1-1; D not resolved. The CDR3 loop spans 15 amino acids. Trimming cost V 3 bases and J 2 bases, with 13 bases left between them. The germline V gene encodes CDR1 LNHDA and CDR2 SQIVND (reference sequence). Here the CDR3 reads CASSMTATINTEAFF. CDR3 nucleotide sequence: TGTGCCAGTAGTATGACCGCGACAATAAACACTGAAGCTTTCTTT.

The chain joins TRBV5-1 to TRBJ1-4, with D possibly matching TRBD1 (6 bases). The V end was cut by 2 bases, the J end by 3 bases, with 11 bases between. Germline values: CDR1 SGHRS, CDR2 YFSETQ. The CDR3 is 15 residues long. The CDR3 region has the DNA TGCGCCAGCAGCTTACAGGGTCAACCTAATGAAAAACTGTTTTTT. Protein: CASSLQGQPNEKLFF. Full variable domain (outside the CDR3, taken from reference TRBV5-1 and TRBJ1-4): KAGVTQTPRYLIKTRGQQVTLSCSPISGHRSVSWYQQTPGQGLQFLFEYFSETQRNKGNFPGRFSGRQFSNSRSEMNVSTLELGDSALYLCASSLQGQPNEKLFFGSGTQLSVL.

The chain carries TRBV6-5 and TRBJ2-1; no firm D call. CDR3 length equals 15 residues. Germline-derived CDR1 and CDR2 are MNHEY and SVGAGI. V lost 8 bases to trimming and J lost 0 bases, with 14 bases between them. CDR3 DNA: TGTGCCAGCCAGGAATCTTTTGGCTCCTACAATGAGCAGTTCTTC. The encoded protein is CASQESFGSYNEQFF.